This is a list of T cell receptor beta chains from one sample in a study of T cells after yellow fever vaccination. TCRdb re-derived calls from the 5' RACE reads in MiXCR, one entry per CDR3 protein. The sample has about 140,000 distinct CDR3 sequences; 5% to 8% are singletons. Specimen: CD4+ T cells sorted from PBMCs, collected 10 days after the yellow fever booster vaccination. Receptor source: a man under 40 who received the YFV17D yellow fever vaccine. Each CDR3 is given with its conserved first and last residue. The D gene is left open where the match is weak. The listing skips clone size in some rows; elsewhere it reads once, few, many or a size class.

j_call,v_call,clone_size,d_call,cdr3_nt,cdr3_aa
TRBJ2-7,TRBV6-1,many,.,TGTGCCAGCAGTCGCTTACCCGGGACATACTCCTACGAGCAGTACTTC,CASSRLPGTYSYEQYF
TRBJ2-3,TRBV5-8,many,.,TGTGCCAGCAGCTTGGGTGGCTCTACCTCCACAGATACGCAGTATTTT,CASSLGGSTSTDTQYF
TRBJ1-5,TRBV7-2,few,TRBD1,TGTGCCAGCAGCCGGGACAGGGGGCAGGTTGATCAGCCCCAGCATTTT,CASSRDRGQVDQPQHF
TRBJ2-5,TRBV29-1,many,.,TGCAGCGCCCCGACACAAAATCAAGAGACCCAGTACTTC,CSAPTQNQETQYF
TRBJ2-7,TRBV7-8,many,.,TGTGCCAGCAGCGCCCAACAGGGCTCCTACGAGCAGTACTTC,CASSAQQGSYEQYF
TRBJ2-5,TRBV12-3/TRBV12-4,few,.,TGTGCCAGCAGTTTTCTGTCCCTGGATGTAGAGACCCAGTACTTC,CASSFLSLDVETQYF
TRBJ2-1,TRBV6-5,many,.,TGTGCCAGCGGATCCTACCTTCTCTCAGGGGTGCATGAGCAGTTCTTC,CASGSYLLSGVHEQFF
TRBJ1-1,TRBV5-1,.,.,TGCGCCAGCAGCTTGGGAGGAGGAGGCTCCACTGAAGCTTTCTTT,CASSLGGGGSTEAFF
TRBJ2-5,TRBV5-1,many,.,TGCGCCAGCAGCTTGGCCGGGTATATAGAGACCCAGTACTTC,CASSLAGYIETQYF
TRBJ1-2,TRBV12-3/TRBV12-4,many,.,TGTGCCAGCAGTTTCGGGGTGGCCTATGGCTACACCTTC,CASSFGVAYGYTF
TRBJ2-7,TRBV7-6,many,TRBD1,TGTGCCAGCAGCCTGACAGGGATCTACGAGCAGTACTTC,CASSLTGIYEQYF
TRBJ2-3,TRBV7-2,many,.,TGTGCCAGCAGCTTATCCACCTCGAGCCCGTATACGCAGTATTTT,CASSLSTSSPYTQYF